These T cell receptor beta chains were read from a single sample in a study of CD8 T cells in Susac syndrome. TCRdb called the immunoSEQ multiplex PCR reads again in MiXCR, with one record for every CDR3 protein. The table has 100,000 or so distinct CDR3 sequences, 80% to 95% seen once. What was sequenced was CD8+ T cells from PBMCs. The source of these receptors is a human donor in good health. Each CDR3 is given with its conserved first and last residue. The order of the fields is J gene, D gene, clone size, V gene, CDR3 protein, CDR3 DNA. D genes are given only for firm matches. Some rows have no size entry. The others give once, few or many, or a class for an expanded clone.

>TRBJ1-5|TRBD1|.|TRBV24-1
CATSDLRGQGGNQPQHF
TGTGCCACCAGTGATTTGCGTGGACAGGGGGGAAATCAGCCCCAGCATTTT
>TRBJ2-5|.|.|TRBV7-9
CASSWPGPRETQYF
TGTGCCAGCAGTTGGCCAGGGCCTCGGGAGACCCAGTACTTC
>TRBJ1-2|TRBD1|.|TRBV9
CASSPRDRVLDYGYTF
TGTGCCAGCAGCCCAAGAGACAGGGTCCTTGACTATGGCTACACCTTC
>TRBJ1-1|.|.|TRBV7-3
CASSSIVGNWAFF
TGTGCCAGCAGCTCGATCGTGGGGAATTGGGCTTTCTTT
>TRBJ2-1|TRBD2|.|TRBV30
CAWSIGRASEQFF
TGTGCCTGGAGTATCGGGAGGGCCAGTGAGCAGTTCTTC
>TRBJ1-5|.|.|TRBV6-2/TRBV6-3
CASSSTLGFQSNQPQHF
TGTGCCAGCAGTTCCACCTTGGGATTCCAGAGCAATCAGCCCCAGCATTTT
>TRBJ2-2|TRBD2|.|TRBV19
CASSLAGAPGELFF
TGTGCCAGTAGTCTGGCGGGAGCACCCGGGGAGCTGTTTTTT
>TRBJ2-7|.|once|TRBV3-1
CASSHGAYEQYF
TGTGCCAGCAGCCATGGCGCATACGAGCAGTACTTC
>TRBJ2-7|.|.|TRBV3-1
CASSQTGYEQYF
TGTGCCAGCAGCCAGACAGGCTACGAGCAGTACTTC
>TRBJ2-7|TRBD1|.|TRBV7-6
CASSSGQGARYEQYF
TGTGCCAGCAGTTCTGGACAGGGGGCGCGATACGAGCAGTACTTC
>TRBJ2-1|TRBD2|.|TRBV20-1
CSARGLLAGDNEQFF
TGCAGTGCTAGGGGGTTACTAGCGGGAGACAATGAGCAGTTCTTC
>TRBJ2-1|.|.|TRBV2
CASSEEDIQFF
TGTGCCAGCAGTGAAGAGGATATACAGTTCTTC
>TRBJ2-5|.|.|TRBV7-2
CASSPGPQETQYF
TGTGCCAGCAGCCCCGGGCCTCAAGAGACCCAGTACTTC
>TRBJ1-1|.|.|TRBV6-1
CASRVTGNTEAFF
TGTGCCAGCAGGGTGACAGGGAACACTGAAGCTTTCTTT
>TRBJ1-2|.|.|TRBV29-1
CSVDWAGLNYGYTF
TGCAGCGTTGACTGGGCAGGGTTAAACTATGGCTACACCTTC